The 15 T cell receptor beta chains below all came from one sample that was sequenced in a study of blood T cell repertoires in COVID-19. Assay used: immunoSEQ multiplex PCR; TCRdb lists only in-frame clones, some missing. The profile shows about 240,000 clones, roughly 83% of them singletons. The sequenced sample was peripheral blood. These receptor sequences come from a man older than 75 with acute or convalescent COVID-19.

The chain uses TRBV29-1 and TRBJ1-2; TRBD1 agrees at 7 bases. This CDR3 comprises 16 residues. The germline gives CDR1 SQVTM, CDR2 ANQGSEA. J gave up 4 bases and V 4 bases, and 15 bases lay outside the gene matches. CDR3 in amino acids: CSVGSSTGRMIYGYTF. The CDR3 DNA reads as TGCAGCGTTGGGTCCTCGACAGGGAGAATGATCTATGGCTACACCTTC.

A word on this clone: The same CDR3 can be traced to other DNA sequences in this sample. V and J are TRBV29-1 and TRBJ1-5, with D hard to call. Germline V gene lookup returns CDR1 SQVTM and CDR2 ANQGSEA. Deletions cut 4 bases from V and 3 bases from J, with 7 bases between. This CDR3 region has 12 residues. DNA of the CDR3: TGCAGCGTTGGGACTGCCAATCAGCCCCAGCATTTT. The encoded protein is CSVGTANQPQHF. Supplemented by reference TRBV29-1 and TRBJ1-5, the full variable domain reads SAVISQKPSRDICQRGTSLTIQCQVDSQVTMMFWYRQQPGQSLTLIATANQGSEATYESGFVIDKFPISRPNLTFSTLTVSNMSPEDSSIYLCSVGTANQPQHFGDGTRLSIL.

This sequence joins TRBV2 and TRBJ1-4; TRBD1 agrees at 7 bases. V dropped 6 bases and J dropped 3; count of bases not matched to a gene: 4. CDR3 length equals 14 residues. Germline CDR1 is SNHLY and CDR2 is FYNNEI. The DNA of the CDR3 is TGTGCCAGCAGCACAGGGGAGGCTAATGAAAAACTGTTTTTT. It encodes CASSTGEANEKLFF.

J is TRBJ1-1 and V is TRBV25-1; D unclear. The CDR3 has 15 residues. Looked up from germline, CDR1 is MGHDK and CDR2 is SYGVNS. The germline V and J ends were trimmed by 1 base and 3 bases, with 12 bases remaining between them. The CDR3: CASSELSGPHTEAFF. The CDR3 DNA reads as TGTGCCAGCAGTGAATTGAGCGGCCCCCACACTGAAGCTTTCTTT.

This rearrangement joins TRBV4-2 to TRBJ2-7; 7 nucleotides agree with TRBD2. CDR3 size: 16 residues. Germline CDR1 is LGHNA and CDR2 is YNFKEQ. V shed 0 bases and J 3 bases; nucleotides not matched to a gene: 8. The CDR3 nucleotides are TGTGCCAGCAGCCAAGATGGGCGGGAGCCTTTCTACGAGCAGTACTTC. It translates to CASSQDGREPFYEQYF.

J is TRBJ1-2 and V is TRBV12-3 or TRBV12-4; 7 bases are a match to TRBD1. After removal of 3 bases from V and 7 bases from J, the junction contained 5 bases not matched to a gene. The CDR3 covers 13 residues. CDR3 sequence: CASSFNRDSGYTF. The CDR3 DNA reads TGTGCCAGCAGTTTTAACCGGGACAGTGGCTACACCTTC.

The chain recombines TRBV15 with TRBJ2-3, with D perhaps matching TRBD1 (7 bases). Germline V CDR1 and CDR2: LNHNV, YYDKDF (reference sequence). The CDR3 extends over 17 amino acids. Between the trimmed V and J ends, which lost 5 bases and 4 bases, there was a span of 22 bases. CDR3 protein: CATSSGAGSTGADTQYF. The CDR3 coding sequence is TGTGCCACCAGCTCTGGGGCGGGGTCAACAGGGGCAGATACGCAGTATTTT.

The rearrangement uses TRBV5-5 and TRBJ2-2, with 7 bases aligning to TRBD2. This CDR3 contains 13 residues. Germline V gene lookup returns CDR1 SGHKS and CDR2 YYEKEE (reference sequence). V lost 3 bases and J lost 4; bases outside the gene matches: 0. The CDR3 nucleotides are TGTGCCAGCAGCTGGACTAGCACCGGGGAGCTGTTTTTT. Translated, it gives CASSWTSTGELFF.

This clone was seen just once. The DNA for the CDR3 is TGTGCCAGCAGCTTAGGGGACAGGGGTGGCAATCAGCCCCAGCATTTT. As protein: CASSLGDRGGNQPQHF. The gene calls are TRBV11-2 and TRBJ1-5; the match to TRBD1 covers 10 bases. The trim removed 1 base at V and 2 bases at J, leaving 2 bases unmatched. The CDR3 is 16 amino acids. CDR1 is SGHAT, CDR2 FQNNGV, per germline.

The rearrangement links TRBV9 to TRBJ2-1; no firm D call. The length of the CDR3 is 14 residues. The V and J ends lost 0 bases and 6 bases respectively, with 10 bases between them. Germline lookup yields CDR1 SGDLS and CDR2 YYNGEE. CDR3 amino acids: CASSVGSASNEQFF. As DNA, the CDR3 is TGTGCCAGCAGCGTAGGAAGTGCGAGCAATGAGCAGTTCTTC.

Regarding this clone: This same CDR3 is encoded by further DNA sequences in the sample. Here the CDR3 reads CASSSTGVNSPLHF. For the CDR3, the DNA is TGTGCCAGCAGCTCTACAGGGGTGAATTCACCCCTCCACTTT. The chain employs TRBV7-2 and TRBJ1-6; 7 nucleotides match TRBD1. CDR3 length: 14 residues. In germline, CDR1 is SGHTA, CDR2 FQGNSA. Trimming at V came to 4 bases and at J to 7 bases, leaving 4 bases not matched to a gene.

The chain recombines TRBV6-4 with TRBJ2-7, with D perhaps matching TRBD2 (6 bases). The germline V gene encodes CDR1 MRHNA and CDR2 SNTAGT. This CDR3 is built from 17 residues. V lost 6 bases and J lost 0, with 21 bases in between. The chain's CDR3 is CASSNLLGRESSYEQYF. The CDR3 DNA follows: TGTGCCAGCAGCAACCTATTGGGACGGGAGAGCTCCTACGAGCAGTACTTC.

The rearrangement links TRBV28 to TRBJ1-5, with D perhaps matching TRBD1 (6 bases). Trimming left V 7 bases short and J 6 bases short, with 16 bases between. Per the germline V gene, CDR1 is MDHEN and CDR2 is SYDVKM. This CDR3 is built from 14 residues. CDR3 loop: CASTTRGRTQPQHF. DNA of the CDR3: TGTGCCAGCACTACCAGGGGTAGGACTCAGCCCCAGCATTTT. The entire variable domain, with the rest obtained from reference TRBV28 and TRBJ1-5, is as follows: DVKVTQSSRYLVKRTGEKVFLECVQDMDHENMFWYRQDPGLGLRLIYFSYDVKMKEKGDIPEGYSVSREKKERFSLILESASTNQTSMYLCASTTRGRTQPQHFGDGTRLSIL.

CDR3 sequence: CASSYGGGGYTF. The CDR3 DNA follows: TGTGCCAGCAGTTACGGGGGAGGTGGCTACACCTTC. V is TRBV28 and J is TRBJ1-2; maybe TRBD1 (5 bases). This CDR3 has 12 amino acids. V lost 4 bases, J lost 7 bases, and 10 bases lay in between. Germline CDR1 MDHEN, CDR2 SYDVKM.

The chain links TRBV27 to TRBJ1-2, with D perhaps matching TRBD1 (6 bases). CDR3 size: 15 residues. Trimming shortened V by 7 bases and J by 8 bases, and 23 bases separated the two germline ends. Germline loops: CDR1 MNHEY, CDR2 SMNVEV (reference sequence). This chain's CDR3 is CASTPTRGAIGGYTF. Here the CDR3 DNA reads TGTGCCAGCACCCCTACCCGGGGGGCTATCGGCGGCTACACCTTC.